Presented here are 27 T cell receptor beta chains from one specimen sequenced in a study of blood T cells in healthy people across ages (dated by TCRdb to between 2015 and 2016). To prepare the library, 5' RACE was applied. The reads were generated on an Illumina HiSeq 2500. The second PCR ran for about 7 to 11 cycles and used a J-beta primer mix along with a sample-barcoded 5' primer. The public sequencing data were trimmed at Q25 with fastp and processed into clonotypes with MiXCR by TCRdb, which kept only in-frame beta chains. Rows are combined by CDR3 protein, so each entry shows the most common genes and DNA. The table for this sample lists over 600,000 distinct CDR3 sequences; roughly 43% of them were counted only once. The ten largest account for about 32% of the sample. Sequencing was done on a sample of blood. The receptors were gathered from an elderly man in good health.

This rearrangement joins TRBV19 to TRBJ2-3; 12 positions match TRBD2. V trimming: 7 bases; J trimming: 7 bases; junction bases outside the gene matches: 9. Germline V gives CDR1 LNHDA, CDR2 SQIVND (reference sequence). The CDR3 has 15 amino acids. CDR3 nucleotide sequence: TGTGCCAGTACCTCTAGCGGGGGGGCCGTTAATACGCAGTATTTT. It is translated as CASTSSGGAVNTQYF.

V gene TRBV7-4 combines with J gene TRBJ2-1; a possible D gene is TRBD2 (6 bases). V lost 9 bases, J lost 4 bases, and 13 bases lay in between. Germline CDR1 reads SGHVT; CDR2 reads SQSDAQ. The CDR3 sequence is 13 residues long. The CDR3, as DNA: TGTGCCAGACTCGCGGGACTTTACAATGAGCAGTTCTTC. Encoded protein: CARLAGLYNEQFF.

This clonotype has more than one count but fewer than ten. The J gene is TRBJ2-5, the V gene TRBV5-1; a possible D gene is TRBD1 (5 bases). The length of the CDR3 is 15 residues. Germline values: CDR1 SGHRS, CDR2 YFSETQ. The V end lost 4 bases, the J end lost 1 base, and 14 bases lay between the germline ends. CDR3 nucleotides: TGCGCCAGCAGCGCGGTCACAGGAGTCCAAGAGACCCAGTACTTC. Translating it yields CASSAVTGVQETQYF.

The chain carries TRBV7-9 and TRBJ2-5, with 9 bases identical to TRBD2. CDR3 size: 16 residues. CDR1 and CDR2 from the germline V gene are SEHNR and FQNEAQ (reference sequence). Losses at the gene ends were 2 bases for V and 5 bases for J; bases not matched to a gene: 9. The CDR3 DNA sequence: TGTGCCAGCAGCTTACGGGGTAGCGGGGGTATTGAGACCCAGTACTTC. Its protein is CASSLRGSGGIETQYF.

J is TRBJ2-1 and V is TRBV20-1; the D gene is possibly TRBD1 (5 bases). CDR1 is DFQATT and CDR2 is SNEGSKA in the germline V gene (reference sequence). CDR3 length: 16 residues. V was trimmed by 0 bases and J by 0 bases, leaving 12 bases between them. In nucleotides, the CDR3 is TGCAGTGCTAGAGATCAGGGCAGGCCCTCCTACAATGAGCAGTTCTTC. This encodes CSARDQGRPSYNEQFF.

CDR3 sequence (DNA): TGTGCCAGCAGCCGGGGACAGGGGAAAAACTATGGCTACACCTTC. It specifies CASSRGQGKNYGYTF. The rearrangement uses TRBV14 and TRBJ1-2; 10 bases fit TRBD1. This CDR3 has 15 amino acids. Germline CDR1 reads SGHDN; CDR2 reads FVKESK. J lost 2 bases, V lost 4 bases, and 4 bases had no gene match.

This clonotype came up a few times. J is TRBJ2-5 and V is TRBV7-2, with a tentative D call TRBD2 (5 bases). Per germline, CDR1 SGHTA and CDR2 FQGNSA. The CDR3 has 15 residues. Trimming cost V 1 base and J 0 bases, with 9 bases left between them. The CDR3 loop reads CASSLVATNQETQYF. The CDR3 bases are TGTGCCAGCAGCTTAGTCGCGACTAACCAAGAGACCCAGTACTTC. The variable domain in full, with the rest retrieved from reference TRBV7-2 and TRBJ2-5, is GAGVSQSPSNKVTEKGKDVELRCDPISGHTALYWYRQSLGQGLEFLIYFQGNSAPDKSGLPSDRFSAERTGGSVSTLTIQRTQQEDSAVYLCASSLVATNQETQYFGPGTRLLVL.

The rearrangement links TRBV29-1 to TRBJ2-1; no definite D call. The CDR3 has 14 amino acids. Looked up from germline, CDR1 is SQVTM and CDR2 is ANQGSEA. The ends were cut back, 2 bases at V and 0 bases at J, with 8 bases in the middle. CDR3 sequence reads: CSVEIGPSYNEQFF. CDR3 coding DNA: TGCAGCGTTGAAATAGGGCCCTCCTACAATGAGCAGTTCTTC.

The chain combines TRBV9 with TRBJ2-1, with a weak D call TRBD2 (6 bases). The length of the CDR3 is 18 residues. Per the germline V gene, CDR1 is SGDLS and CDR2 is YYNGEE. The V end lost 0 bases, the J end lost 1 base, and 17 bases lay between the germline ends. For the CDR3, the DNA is TGTGCCAGCAGCGTAGCTTCAGAGGCGGGGAGGTCCTACAATGAGCAGTTCTTC. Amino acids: CASSVASEAGRSYNEQFF.

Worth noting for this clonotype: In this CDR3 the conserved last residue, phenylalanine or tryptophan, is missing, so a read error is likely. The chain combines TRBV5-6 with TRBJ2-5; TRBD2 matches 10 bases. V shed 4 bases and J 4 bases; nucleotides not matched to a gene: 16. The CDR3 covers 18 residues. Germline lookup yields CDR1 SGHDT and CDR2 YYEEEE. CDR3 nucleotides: TGTGCCAGCAGCGGATGGACTAGCGGAATTGGGGGTAGAGAGACCCAGTACGTC. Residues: CASSGWTSGIGGRETQYV.

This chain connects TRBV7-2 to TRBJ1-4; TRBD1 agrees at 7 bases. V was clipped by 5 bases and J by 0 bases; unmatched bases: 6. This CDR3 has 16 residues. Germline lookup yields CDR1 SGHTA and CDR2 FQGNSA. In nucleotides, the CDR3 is TGTGCCAGCAGCATTACAGGGGAGGCAACTAATGAAAAACTGTTTTTT. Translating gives CASSITGEATNEKLFF.

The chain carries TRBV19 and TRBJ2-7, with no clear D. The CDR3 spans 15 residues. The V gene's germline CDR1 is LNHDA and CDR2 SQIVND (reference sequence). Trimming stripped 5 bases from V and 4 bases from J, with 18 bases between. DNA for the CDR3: TGTGCCAGTAGTTTCCGGGCCAAGGAGTTGTACGAGCAGTACTTC. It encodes CASSFRAKELYEQYF.

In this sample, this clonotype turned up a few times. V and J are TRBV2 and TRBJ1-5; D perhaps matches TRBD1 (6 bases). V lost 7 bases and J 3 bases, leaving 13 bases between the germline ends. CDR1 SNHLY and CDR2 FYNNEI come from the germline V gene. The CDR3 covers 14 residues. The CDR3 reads CASTINRDNQPQHF. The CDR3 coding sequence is TGTGCCAGCACGATCAACAGGGACAATCAGCCCCAGCATTTT.

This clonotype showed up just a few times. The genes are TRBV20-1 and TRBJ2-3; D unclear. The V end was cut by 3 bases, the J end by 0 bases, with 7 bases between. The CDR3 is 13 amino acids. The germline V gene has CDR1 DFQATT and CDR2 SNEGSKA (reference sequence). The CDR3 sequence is CSARGTSTDTQYF. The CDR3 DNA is TGCAGTGCTAGGGGCACCAGCACAGATACGCAGTATTTT.

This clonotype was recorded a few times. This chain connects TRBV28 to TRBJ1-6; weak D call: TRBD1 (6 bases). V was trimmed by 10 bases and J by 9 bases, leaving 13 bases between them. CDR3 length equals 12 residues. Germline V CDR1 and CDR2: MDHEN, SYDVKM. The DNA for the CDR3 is TGTGCCATCTTTTCACAGGGTTCACCCCTCCACTTT. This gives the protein CAIFSQGSPLHF. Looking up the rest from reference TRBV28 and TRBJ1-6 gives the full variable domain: DVKVTQSSRYLVKRTGEKVFLECVQDMDHENMFWYRQDPGLGLRLIYFSYDVKMKEKGDIPEGYSVSREKKERFSLILESASTNQTSMYLCAIFSQGSPLHFGNGTRLTVT.

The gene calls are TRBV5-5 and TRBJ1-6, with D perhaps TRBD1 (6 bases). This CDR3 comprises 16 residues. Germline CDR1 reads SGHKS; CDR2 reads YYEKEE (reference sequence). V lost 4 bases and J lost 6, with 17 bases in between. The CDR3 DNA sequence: TGTGCCAGCAGCCTGTCGGGGGGACAAGCTAATTCACCCCTCCACTTT. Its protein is CASSLSGGQANSPLHF. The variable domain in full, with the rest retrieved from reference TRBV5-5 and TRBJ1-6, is DAGVTQSPTHLIKTRGQQVTLRCSPISGHKSVSWYQQVLGQGPQFIFQYYEKEERGRGNFPDRFSARQFPNYSSELNVNALLLGDSALYLCASSLSGGQANSPLHFGNGTRLTVT.

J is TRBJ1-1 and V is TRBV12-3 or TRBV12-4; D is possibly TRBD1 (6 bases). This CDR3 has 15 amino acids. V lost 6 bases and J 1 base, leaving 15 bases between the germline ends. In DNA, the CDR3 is TGTGCCAGCAGCTCCAGCAGGGGATGGAACACTGAAGCTTTCTTT. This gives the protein CASSSSRGWNTEAFF.

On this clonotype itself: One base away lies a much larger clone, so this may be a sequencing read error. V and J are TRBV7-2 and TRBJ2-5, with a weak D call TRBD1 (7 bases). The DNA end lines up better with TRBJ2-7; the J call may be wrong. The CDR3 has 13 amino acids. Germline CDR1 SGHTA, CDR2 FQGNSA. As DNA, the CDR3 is TGTGCCAGCAGCGTCAGGGGGGTTGGCGAGCAGTACTTC. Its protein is CASSVRGVGEQYF.

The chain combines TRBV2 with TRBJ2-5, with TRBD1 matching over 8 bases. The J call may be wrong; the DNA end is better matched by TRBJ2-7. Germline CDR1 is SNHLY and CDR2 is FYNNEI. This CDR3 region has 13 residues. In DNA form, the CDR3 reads TGTGCCAGCGAGTCGGACAGGGTCTACGAGCAGTACTTC. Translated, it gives CASESDRVYEQYF.

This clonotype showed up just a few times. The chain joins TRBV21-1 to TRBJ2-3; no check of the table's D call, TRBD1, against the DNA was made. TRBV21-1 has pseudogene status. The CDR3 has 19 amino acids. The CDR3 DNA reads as TGTGCCAGCAGCAAACGGAGATTAGGAGCGGGGCGTCCCACAGATACGCAGTATTTT. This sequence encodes CASSKRRLGAGRPTDTQYF.

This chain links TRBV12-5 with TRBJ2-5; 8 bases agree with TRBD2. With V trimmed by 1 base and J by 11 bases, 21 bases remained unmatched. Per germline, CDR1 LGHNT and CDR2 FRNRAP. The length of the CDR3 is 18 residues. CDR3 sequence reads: CASGLAQTSARLADEQYF. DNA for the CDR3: TGTGCTAGTGGTTTGGCCCAGACTAGCGCCCGGTTAGCGGATGAGCAGTACTTC.

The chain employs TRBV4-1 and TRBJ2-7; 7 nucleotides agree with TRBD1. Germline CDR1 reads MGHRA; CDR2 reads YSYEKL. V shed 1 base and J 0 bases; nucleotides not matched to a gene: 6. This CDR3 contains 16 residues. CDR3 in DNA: TGCGCCAGCAGCCAAGCCCTGACAGGGAACTCCTACGAGCAGTACTTC. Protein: CASSQALTGNSYEQYF.

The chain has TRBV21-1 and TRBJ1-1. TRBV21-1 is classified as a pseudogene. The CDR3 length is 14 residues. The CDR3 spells CASSKDDWNTEAFF. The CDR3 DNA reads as TGTGCCAGCAGCAAAGATGATTGGAACACTGAAGCTTTCTTT.

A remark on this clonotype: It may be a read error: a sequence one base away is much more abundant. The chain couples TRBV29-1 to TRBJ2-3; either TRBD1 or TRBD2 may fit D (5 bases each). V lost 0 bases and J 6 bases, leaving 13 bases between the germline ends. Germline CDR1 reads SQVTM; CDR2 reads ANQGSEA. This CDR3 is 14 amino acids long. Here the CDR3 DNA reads TGCAGCGTTGAAGAAGCTCGAGGGGTGGATACGCAGTATTTT. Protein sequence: CSVEEARGVDTQYF.

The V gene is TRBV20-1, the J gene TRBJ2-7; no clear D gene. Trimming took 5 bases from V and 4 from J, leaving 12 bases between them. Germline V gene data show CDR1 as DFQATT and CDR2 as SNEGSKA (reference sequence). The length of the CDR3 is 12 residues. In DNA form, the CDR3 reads TGCAGTGCTCATGAGACCCAGTACGAGCAGTACTTC. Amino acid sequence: CSAHETQYEQYF.

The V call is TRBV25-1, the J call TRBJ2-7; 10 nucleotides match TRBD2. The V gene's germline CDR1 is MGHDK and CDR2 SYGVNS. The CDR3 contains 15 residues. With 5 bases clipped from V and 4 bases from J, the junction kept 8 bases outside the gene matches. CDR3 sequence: CASSNLAGVGYEQYF. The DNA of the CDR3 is TGTGCCAGCAGTAATCTAGCGGGAGTTGGGTACGAGCAGTACTTC.

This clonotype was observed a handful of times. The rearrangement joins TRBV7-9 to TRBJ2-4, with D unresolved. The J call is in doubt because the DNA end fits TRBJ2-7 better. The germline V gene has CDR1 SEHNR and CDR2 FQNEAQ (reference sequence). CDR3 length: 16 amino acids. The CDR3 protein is CASSLAFCTETYEQYF. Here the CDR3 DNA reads TGTGCCAGCAGCTTAGCTTTCTGTACAGAAACCTACGAGCAGTACTTC.